Detailed here is one TCR beta chain. TCR beta libraries were built with iRepertoire HTBI primers and Arm-PCR of CDR3 regions. The authors' processing: Identification of gene segments yielded 60 or so TRBV and about 14 TRBJ across samples. TCRdb itself ran the multiplex PCR reads through MiXCR, one entry per CDR3 protein. The V and J calls and clone size come from TCRdb's table, not from the authors' own analysis. The repertoire consists of approximately 470,000 distinct CDR3 sequences, with about a sixth occurring once and the leading ten covering approximately 12%. This record comes from a study of regulatory T cells in long-lasting Graves disease. Time point: newly diagnosed GD, antithyroid drugs for less than 3 months. Researchers made the TCR library from RNA that was extracted from PBMCs. The trim removed 0 bases at V and 5 bases at J, leaving 4 bases unmatched. CDR3 length: 15 amino acids. Per germline, CDR1 MGHRA and CDR2 YSYEKL.

These data were also reused for a study on T cells in Graves' hyperthyroidism and ophthalmopathy.

The chain combines TRBV4-1 with TRBJ2-5, with 9 bases aligning to TRBD2. This TCR derives from a man aged 35 to 55 with Graves disease. Here the sequenced sample was peripheral blood mononuclear cells (PBMCs), taken at new diagnosis, from a patient treated with antithyroid drugs. The CDR3: CASSQDPGLAETQYF. CDR3 in DNA: TGCGCCAGCAGCCAAGATCCCGGACTAGCGGAGACCCAGTACTTC.